This TCR beta chain was identified during a study of T cells in Graves' hyperthyroidism and ophthalmopathy. General observations from the study: Blood also showed most of the thyroid clonotypes that were expanded above 0.001. Ophthalmopathy was identified by the model a median around 6.3 months ahead of onset.

The CDR3 is 13 amino acids. V lost 0 bases to trimming and J lost 6 bases, with 5 bases between them. Per germline, CDR1 SGHTA and CDR2 FQGNSA. Stability of Graves' hyperthyroidism was defined as absent ophthalmopathy progression within 18 months. Regarding this clonotype: Its specificity is unknown. A much more abundant neighbour one base away suggests this may be a read error.

The investigators amplified TCR beta CDR3 regions from RNA transcripts. Initially, a first-round RT-PCR of the TCR CDR3 employed the HTBI primer set. Each CDR3 protein is one row after TCRdb ran MiXCR on the multiplex PCR reads. The sample comprises around 580,000 distinct CDR3 sequences, about 43% of which are singletons, and around 7.7% rests with the top ten. This chain uses TRBV7-2 with TRBJ2-2; TRBD1 might be the D (5 bases). What was sequenced was peripheral blood or thyroid tissue (not recorded which). This clonotype was sampled from a woman under 30 with Graves' hyperthyroidism. The CDR3 reads CASSLATAGELFF. The CDR3 coding sequence is TGTGCCAGCAGCTTAGCGACAGCCGGGGAGCTGTTTTTT. The variable domain in full, with the rest retrieved from reference TRBV7-2 and TRBJ2-2, is GAGVSQSPSNKVTEKGKDVELRCDPISGHTALYWYRQSLGQGLEFLIYFQGNSAPDKSGLPSDRFSAERTGGSVSTLTIQRTQQEDSAVYLCASSLATAGELFFGEGSRLTVL.